The 16 T cell receptor beta chains below were found in one sample sequenced in a study of a mutant IDH1 vaccine in newly diagnosed glioma. The time point here: week 5, during vaccination. It was 300 ug of mutant IDH1 20-mer peptide that made up each vaccine dose, given with topical imiquimod. These receptors' targets are unknown. Measured with immunoSEQ multiplex PCR; TCRdb has only the in-frame clones, and not every one. This table holds roughly 50,000 clones, about 80% found once. The specimen was PBMCs, collected from a glioma patient whose treatment included an IDH1 peptide vaccine. All receptors come from a man aged 25 to 40 with glioma.

This clone showed up just a few times. The V and J genes are TRBV14 and TRBJ1-1, with D unclear. The CDR3 is made up of 13 amino acids. Trimming removed 2 bases at V and 5 bases at J, with 9 bases between. CDR1 is SGHDN, CDR2 FVKESK, per germline. The CDR3 DNA reads as TGTGCCAGCAGCCAACTAAGCGGGACTGAAGCTTTCTTT. Its translation: CASSQLSGTEAFF.

This chain uses TRBV2 with TRBJ2-5; no clear D gene. CDR3 length: 11 amino acids. The V gene lost 6 bases and the J gene lost 5 bases, with 7 bases spanning the gap. In germline, CDR1 is SNHLY, CDR2 FYNNEI. CDR3 residues: CASRVRETQYF. DNA for the CDR3: TGTGCCAGCAGGGTCCGGGAGACCCAGTACTTC.

V gene TRBV18 combines with J gene TRBJ2-1; 8 positions match TRBD1. Germline assignment: CDR1 KGHSH and CDR2 LQKENI. This CDR3 spans 17 amino acids. Trimming at V came to 6 bases and at J to 4 bases, leaving 14 bases not matched to a gene. For the CDR3, the DNA is TGTGCCAGCTCCCTACAAAACCGGGACAGGAAATACAATGAGCAGTTCTTC. It yields the protein CASSLQNRDRKYNEQFF.

This clone has only one observation. This chain joins TRBV11-2 and TRBJ1-2; 8 nucleotides agree with TRBD1. Germline CDR1 reads SGHAT; CDR2 reads FQNNGV. Unmatched junction bases numbered 4, after V lost 5 bases and J lost 8 bases. CDR3 length: 12 amino acids. The chain's CDR3 is CASSRQGIGYTF. DNA for the CDR3: TGTGCCAGCAGCCGACAGGGGATCGGCTACACCTTC.

By share of the sample, this clone is large. The J gene is TRBJ1-2, the V gene TRBV21-1; the table's D call of TRBD1 was not tested on the DNA. TRBV21-1 is marked as a pseudogene. CDR3 length equals 17 residues. The CDR3 sequence is CASPWPHRDRRYYGYTF. The CDR3 DNA sequence: TGTGCCAGCCCGTGGCCTCACAGGGATCGCCGATACTATGGCTACACCTTC.

The J gene is TRBJ2-5, the V gene TRBV5-6; D may match TRBD1 or TRBD2 (5 bases each). Trimming shortened V by 0 bases and J by 5 bases, and 17 bases separated the two germline ends. The germline gives CDR1 SGHDT, CDR2 YYEEEE. This CDR3 has 16 residues. The CDR3 nucleotides are TGTGCCAGCAGCTTGGCTTTGGGGGACCGAGGGGAGACCCAGTACTTC. Translated, it gives CASSLALGDRGETQYF.

In DNA, the CDR3 is TGTGCCAGTAGTATAATTACTAGCGGGGGGGCCATTGGTACGCAGTATTTT. As protein: CASSIITSGGAIGTQYF. This rearrangement joins TRBV19 to TRBJ2-3, with 13 bases that match TRBD2. Trimming cost V 2 bases and J 8 bases; bases outside gene matches: 10. Germline lookup yields CDR1 LNHDA and CDR2 SQIVND (reference sequence). The CDR3 length is 17 residues.

V and J are TRBV5-1 and TRBJ2-7, with D perhaps assigned TRBD1 or TRBD2 (6 bases each). Trimming stripped 4 bases from V and 6 bases from J, with 17 bases between. The length of the CDR3 is 14 residues. Per the germline V gene, CDR1 is SGHRS and CDR2 is YFSETQ. The CDR3 loop is CASSPGALAVEQYF. CDR3 coding DNA: TGCGCCAGCAGCCCGGGGGCGCTAGCAGTCGAGCAGTACTTC.

The chain recombines TRBV5-1 with TRBJ1-1; D gene uncertain. The CDR3 covers 13 residues. Germline values: CDR1 SGHRS, CDR2 YFSETQ. V was shortened by 5 bases and J by 4 bases, with 12 bases between the two germline ends. The CDR3 coding sequence is TGCGCCAGCAGTAACGGGTTCGGCACTGAAGCTTTCTTT. It translates to CASSNGFGTEAFF.

This clone was seen a handful of times. This chain connects TRBV5-5 to TRBJ1-5; D is ambiguous. Trimming left V 0 bases short and J 1 base short, with 2 bases between. Germline loops: CDR1 SGHKS, CDR2 YYEKEE (reference sequence). This CDR3 has 13 residues. CDR3 loop: CASSLGSNQPQHF. In DNA form, the CDR3 reads TGTGCCAGCAGCTTGGGGAGCAATCAGCCCCAGCATTTT.

This rearrangement joins TRBV6-1 to TRBJ2-5; D is unresolved. Per germline, CDR1 MNHNS and CDR2 SASEGT. V lost 0 bases and J lost 5, with 4 bases in between. CDR3 length: 12 amino acids. Here the CDR3 DNA reads TGTGCCAGCAGTGAAGCAACCGAGACCCAGTACTTC. As protein: CASSEATETQYF.

V is TRBV6-5 and J is TRBJ2-1, with D possibly matching TRBD1 (5 bases). CDR1 and CDR2 (germline): MNHEY, SVGAGI. This CDR3 is 14 amino acids long. V gave up 5 bases and J gave up 9 bases, with 17 bases separating them. CDR3 sequence reads: CASSLRAGQGEQFF. CDR3 DNA: TGTGCCAGCAGTCTCCGGGCAGGGCAGGGTGAGCAGTTCTTC.

The genes are TRBV5-4 and TRBJ1-2, with 7 positions matching TRBD1. V lost 3 bases and J lost 1; bases outside the gene matches: 3. In germline, CDR1 is SGHNT, CDR2 YYREEE (reference sequence). The length of the CDR3 is 14 residues. The CDR3 is CASSSSGGNYGYTF. The CDR3 nucleotides are TGTGCCAGCAGCTCCTCAGGGGGTAACTATGGCTACACCTTC.

V gene TRBV6-6 combines with J gene TRBJ2-5, with D possibly called TRBD1 or TRBD2 (5 bases each). The V gene lost 5 bases and the J gene lost 5 bases, with 15 bases spanning the gap. The germline V gene has CDR1 MNHNY and CDR2 SVGAGI (reference sequence). This CDR3 contains 14 residues. The DNA of the CDR3 is TGTGCCAGCAGTCCGGCAGGGAGTAGGGAGACCCAGTACTTC. Protein sequence: CASSPAGSRETQYF.

The CDR3 region has the DNA TGCGCCAGCAGTCCATCGAGGGGGGAAACCTACGAGCAGTACTTC. Its protein product is CASSPSRGETYEQYF. The rearrangement uses TRBV10-1 and TRBJ2-7; D could derive from TRBD1 or TRBD2 (6 bases each). This CDR3 region has 15 residues. The germline V gene has CDR1 WNHNN and CDR2 SYGVQD (reference sequence). Deletions cut 5 bases from V and 2 bases from J, with 16 bases between.

J is TRBJ2-7 and V is TRBV5-8, with D maybe TRBD1 (6 bases). V was pared by 1 base and J by 3 bases, with 11 bases between. The CDR3 length is 14 residues. The germline V gene encodes CDR1 SGHTS and CDR2 YDEGEE. The CDR3 sequence: CASSLRGGNYEQYF. The CDR3 coding sequence is TGTGCCAGCAGCTTGAGAGGGGGAAACTACGAGCAGTACTTC.